This is a list of T cell receptor beta chains from one sample in a study of Ad26.COV2.S vaccination and SARS-CoV-2 variants. Clones were read by immunoSEQ multiplex PCR, and TCRdb kept only the in-frame ones, dropping some. The sample lists more than 350,000 clones; 90% were seen once. The sequencing here drew on peripheral blood, taken in a trial of Ad26.COV2.S vaccine versus placebo. These receptors were collected from a person between 18 and 60 years old who received the Ad26.COV2.S COVID-19 vaccine or a placebo. CDR3s include the opening cysteine and the closing phenylalanine or tryptophan. D genes are given only for firm matches. Clone size is given for some rows only: seen once, a few or many times, or a class if the clone is expanded.

d_gene | j_gene | v_gene | abundance | CDR3nt | CDR3aa
TRBD2 | TRBJ2-7 | TRBV12-3/TRBV12-4 | once | TGTGCCAGCAGGGGACTAGCTGAGCAGTACTTC | CASRGLAEQYF
. | TRBJ2-1 | TRBV4-2 | . | TGTGCCAGCAGCCAAGATGAGGAGTCAACTCCCTACAATGAGCAGTTCTTC | CASSQDEESTPYNEQFF
. | TRBJ1-1 | TRBV28 | . | TGTGCCAGCAGTCCCCCGACGGTTCTGGGCGGCACTGAAGCTTTCTTT | CASSPPTVLGGTEAFF
TRBD1 | TRBJ2-2 | TRBV5-1 | . | TGCGCCAGCGGGTTCTCGTCGGGGACAGGGAAGGCCGGGGAGCTGTTTTTT | CASGFSSGTGKAGELFF
. | TRBJ1-5 | TRBV28 | . | TGTGCCAGCAGTTTAGACCCTAGACTGCAGCCCCAGCATTTT | CASSLDPRLQPQHF
TRBD2 | TRBJ2-1 | TRBV11-2 | . | TGTGCCAGCAGCTTCGCTTCTAGCGGGAGGGGAAATGAGCAGTTCTTC | CASSFASSGRGNEQFF
. | TRBJ1-5 | TRBV19 | . | TGTGCCAGTAGTACTATCGAAACAGGTCCGCCCCAGCATTTT | CASSTIETGPPQHF
TRBD2 | TRBJ2-2 | TRBV19 | . | TGTGCCAGTAGTTTCCTAGCGGGAGCTACGGGGGAGCTGTTTTTT | CASSFLAGATGELFF
TRBD1 | TRBJ1-2 | TRBV18 | . | TGTGCCAGCTCACGGGACAGCTATGGCTACACCTTC | CASSRDSYGYTF
. | TRBJ2-1 | TRBV7-9 | . | TGTGCCAGCAGCTCCCGTTCTGAGCAGTTCTTC | CASSSRSEQFF
. | TRBJ2-7 | TRBV7-9 | . | TGTGCCAGCAGCTTATCCTACGACTACGAGCAGTACTTC | CASSLSYDYEQYF
TRBD1 | TRBJ1-5 | TRBV28 | . | TGTGCCAGCAGTACACAGGGGTATAGCAATCAGCCCCAGCATTTT | CASSTQGYSNQPQHF
TRBD2 | TRBJ2-1 | TRBV4-3 | . | TGCGCCAGCAGCCTAGAACTGGGCGGGAGGTCCAAAAACAATGAGCAGTTCTTC | CASSLELGGRSKNNEQFF
. | TRBJ2-3 | TRBV5-1 | . | TGCGCCAGCAGCTTGGACGGCACAGATACGCAGTATTTT | CASSLDGTDTQYF
. | TRBJ1-1 | TRBV28 | . | TGTGCCAGCAGTTTTGAGGGTAGGGGGAACACTGAAGCTTTCTTT | CASSFEGRGNTEAFF
. | TRBJ2-7 | TRBV20-1 | once | TGCAGTGCTAGTCTGACGGCCCCAACCTACGAGCAGTACTTC | CSASLTAPTYEQYF
. | TRBJ1-4 | TRBV18 | . | TGTGCCAGCTCACCAGGGATAACTAATGAAAAACTGTTTTTT | CASSPGITNEKLFF
. | TRBJ2-7 | TRBV27 | . | TGTGCCAGCAGTTTATGGGCAGAGTCCTACGAGCAGTACTTC | CASSLWAESYEQYF
TRBD1 | TRBJ1-3 | TRBV5-1 | . | TGCGCCAGCAGCTCCGGGACAGATGGAAACACCATATATTTT | CASSSGTDGNTIYF
. | TRBJ2-3 | TRBV27 | once | TGTGCCAGCAGTTTTCTGACAGACACAGATACGCAGTATTTT | CASSFLTDTDTQYF
. | TRBJ2-3 | TRBV2 | once | TGTGCCAGCACGGATCAGGATACCACAGATACGCAGTATTTT | CASTDQDTTDTQYF
TRBD2 | TRBJ2-5 | TRBV19 | . | TGTGCCAGTACCCCTGGGACTAGCGGGAGTGGGGAGACCCAGTACTTC | CASTPGTSGSGETQYF